This T cell receptor beta chain is from a study of blood T cell repertoires in COVID-19. Using immunoSEQ multiplex PCR, the repertoire was profiled, and TCRdb retains in-frame clones only, with some absent. The sample shows 200,000 to 250,000 clones, around 90% of them seen only once. Trimming cost V 4 bases and J 8 bases; bases outside gene matches: 17. The V gene's germline CDR1 is LGHNA and CDR2 YSLEER. The CDR3 covers 17 residues. Recruitment covered about 25 US areas and drew participants whose ages spanned about 18 to 100 years. J is TRBJ2-1 and V is TRBV4-3; 7 positions match TRBD1. The origin of this receptor is a man aged 25-40 years who had been exposed to COVID-19. Sequencing was performed on PBMCs or T cells enriched from blood (not recorded which). This chain's CDR3 is CASSPPRTGLNVDEQFF. The CDR3 DNA follows: TGCGCCAGCAGCCCCCCTAGGACAGGATTGAATGTAGATGAGCAGTTCTTC.